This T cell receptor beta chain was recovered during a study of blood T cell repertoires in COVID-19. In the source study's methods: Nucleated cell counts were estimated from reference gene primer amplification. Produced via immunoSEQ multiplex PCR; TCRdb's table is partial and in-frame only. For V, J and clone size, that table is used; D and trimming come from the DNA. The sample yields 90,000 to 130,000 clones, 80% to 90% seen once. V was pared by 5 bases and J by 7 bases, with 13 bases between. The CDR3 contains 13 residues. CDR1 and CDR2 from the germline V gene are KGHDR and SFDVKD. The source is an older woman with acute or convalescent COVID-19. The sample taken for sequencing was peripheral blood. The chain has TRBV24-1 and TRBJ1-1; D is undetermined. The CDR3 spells CATSAFDAGEAFF. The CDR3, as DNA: TGTGCCACCAGTGCCTTCGATGCAGGTGAAGCTTTCTTT.